The present TCR beta chain was sequenced within a study of cytomegalovirus exposure and HLA in healthy donors. The wider study: Across around 400 genotyped donors, 81% landed in the Caucasian-associated ancestry cluster.

Study-level points and caveats: Later analysis placed DRB1 highest and HLA-C lowest in TCR association rates, which differed by HLA locus. Listed as cytomegalovirus-associated were 150 or so TCR beta chains.

13 Jbeta primers and 60 Vbeta primers were used for the PCR. Original data processing: An analysis that came later counted 60 million to 80 million unique TCR beta chains, some 11 million shared. The table came from immunoSEQ multiplex PCR; TCRdb's copy has only in-frame clones and leaves some out. V and J calls and clone size are as listed in that table; D and trimming were resolved from the DNA. This sample carries tens of thousands of clones, approximately 70% of them seen once, and the ten largest clones take around a tenth. Germline V gene sequence: CDR1 MNHNY, CDR2 SVGAGI (reference sequence). Trimming cost V 5 bases and J 5 bases, with 10 bases left between them. This CDR3 is 13 amino acids long. This clone came up a few times. What it recognizes is unknown.

Sequenced sample: PBMCs. The TCR was taken from a woman aged 45-59 years in good health and CMV-seronegative. The genes are TRBV6-6 and TRBJ1-5, with D possibly matching TRBD1 (5 bases). CDR3 region: CASSDRYDQPQHF. CDR3 nucleotide sequence: TGTGCCAGCAGTGACAGATATGATCAGCCCCAGCATTTT.